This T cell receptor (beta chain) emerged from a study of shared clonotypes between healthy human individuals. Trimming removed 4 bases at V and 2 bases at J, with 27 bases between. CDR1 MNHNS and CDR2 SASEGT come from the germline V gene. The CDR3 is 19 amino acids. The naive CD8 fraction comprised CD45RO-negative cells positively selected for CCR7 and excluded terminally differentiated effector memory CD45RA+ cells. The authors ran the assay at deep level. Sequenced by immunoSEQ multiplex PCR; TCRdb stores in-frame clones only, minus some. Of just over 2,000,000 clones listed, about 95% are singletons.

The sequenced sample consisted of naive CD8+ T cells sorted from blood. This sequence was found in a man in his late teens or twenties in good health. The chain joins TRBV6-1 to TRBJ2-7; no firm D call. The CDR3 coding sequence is TGTGCCAGCAGTGCAACACCGGTTGACTTCGGCAGTCGGACCTACGAGCAGTACTTC. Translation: CASSATPVDFGSRTYEQYF.